One T cell receptor beta chain is described in this entry. This clonotype has more than one count but fewer than ten. Its specific antigen is unknown. It has no much larger one-base neighbor in the sample; base qualities were not kept. The data were produced on an Illumina NovaSeq 6000. Using 5'RACE with constant-segment primers, TCRalpha and TCRbeta cDNA libraries were constructed, with sample barcodes and unique molecular identifiers added in the process. Trizol reagent was used to extract RNA from every sample. Library amplification was performed in two PCR steps, and a second sample barcode and Illumina TruSeq adapters were introduced in the second step. Sequencing of libraries was performed on an Illumina NovaSeq with 2 x 150 bp paired-end reads. Per the original workflow: The reads were demultiplexed and collapsed into UMI-guided consensus sequences using migec v1.2.7. Using mixcr v2.1.11, UMI consensuses were aligned to TRA and TRB V and J templates and then assembled into clonotypes. Expanded or contracted clonotypes were those called significant by both edgeR and NoisET, with noise models trained on biological replicates. edgeR calls used a false discovery rate-adjusted p below 0.01 and a log2 fold-change threshold of 1. As an exploratory analysis of dynamics, max-normalized trajectories of the 1000 most abundant clonotypes were examined by PCA with hierarchical clustering. Each responding clone was given a CD4 or CD8 phenotype based on the CD4+ and CD8+ repertoires, which had been sequenced separately. The public sequencing data were trimmed at Q25 with fastp and processed into clonotypes with MiXCR by TCRdb, which kept only in-frame beta chains. Every distinct CDR3 protein forms one entry, paired with its most common genes and DNA. The V and J calls shown here were made by TCRdb, not taken from the authors' results. In this sample the table shows 350,000 or so distinct CDR3 sequences, roughly 13% of which occur a single time. The top ten clonotypes cover about a fifth of the sample.

Reading from cysteine to phenylalanine, the CDR3 counts 15 amino acids. Only CDR3 DNA is held: 45 bases, read in frame from base 1. At the junction V is shortened by 0 bases and J by 2 bases, with 9 bases in between. The CDR1 and CDR2 encoded by the germline V gene are KGHDR and SFDVKD. The data belong to a study of T-cell memory formation after mild COVID-19 (dated by TCRdb to 2020 to 2022). Background for the entire study: TCR sequence clusters from the two donors were largely donor specific. In a couple of donors, T-cell clones that expanded and contracted after mild COVID-19 were tracked by sequencing TCRalpha and TCRbeta repertoires over time. The cohort was made up of two young adult volunteers, one female and one male, who were previously healthy. Findings and caveats that apply to the study as a whole: The study covered only a couple of mild cases, and larger cohorts including severe cases with pre-infection samples were considered necessary. Contracting CD4+ clones were located mainly in the CM and EM memory subsets, whereas CD8+ clones were found to be enriched in EMRA. Whether the second-wave clones peaking on day 37 were SARS-CoV-2 specific was not confirmed. Clones that contracted from day 15 to 85 showed balanced CD4/CD8 phenotypes, whereas a second wave of clones that expanded from day 15 to 37 leaned towards CD4+. Some responding clones were detected in pre-infection memory, suggesting pre-existing cross-reactive memory T cells joined the SARS-CoV-2 response.

Ficoll-Paque density gradient centrifugation was used to isolate PBMCs. What was sequenced was PBMCs or a T cell subset sorted from them (not recorded which). The source of this sequence is a man in his late teens or twenties who had mild COVID-19 (a few samples of this study predate the infection). The sample titles of this study are shuffled in the database, so cell type and time point are left out; the donor was told from shared clones. Recombination connected TRBV24-1 to TRBJ2-5, with an unclear D gene assignment. At the DNA level, the sequence is TGTGCCACCAGTGATTTGGACAACAATCAAGAGACCCAGTACTTC. Its translation reads: CATSDLDNNQETQYF.